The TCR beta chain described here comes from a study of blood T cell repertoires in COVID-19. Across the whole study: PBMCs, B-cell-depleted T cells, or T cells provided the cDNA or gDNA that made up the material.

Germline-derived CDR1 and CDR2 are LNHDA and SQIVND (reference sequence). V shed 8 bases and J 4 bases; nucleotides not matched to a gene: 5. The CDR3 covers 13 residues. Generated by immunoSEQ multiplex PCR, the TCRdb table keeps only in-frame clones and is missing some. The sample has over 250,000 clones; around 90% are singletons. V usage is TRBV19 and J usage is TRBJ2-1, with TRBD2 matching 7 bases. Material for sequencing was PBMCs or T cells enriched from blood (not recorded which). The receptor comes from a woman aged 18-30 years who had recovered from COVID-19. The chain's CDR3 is CASAVRGYNEQFF. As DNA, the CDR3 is TGTGCCAGTGCCGTGCGGGGGTACAATGAGCAGTTCTTC.